This T cell receptor beta chain stems from a study of T cells after posttransplantation cyclophosphamide (dated by TCRdb to about 2016). General notes on the study: Using TRB sequencing, the study followed how the T cell repertoire rebuilt after myeloablative bone marrow transplantation with posttransplantation cyclophosphamide given as GVHD prophylaxis. Public TRB sequences were queried against a database of over 3,600 sequences associated with responses to pathogens, tumor antigens, self-antigens and alloantigens. In 3 patients, TRB sequencing was also performed on up to roughly 3 more blood samples taken 2 to 5.2 years after transplant, and in several patients, pretransplant blood was also TRB-sequenced. Blood from all 35 or so PTCy patients who had 1-year posttransplant specimens underwent TRB sequencing. TRA and TRB clonality were tightly correlated in several samples, so subsequent TCR analyses focused on TRB only. Samples from about 33 PTCy-treated patients and under 20 related bone marrow donors of those patients were subjected to antigen receptor sequencing.

TRB sequencing used genomic DNA with the immunoSEQ assay at survey resolution or the hsTCRB kit. The paper's processing steps were these. The immunoSEQ software was used for initial read processing, and the LymphoSeq R package was used for repertoire analyses. For each TRB dataset, clonality was calculated as 1 minus normalized Shannon entropy, and the Gini coefficient was computed as well. To infer phenotypes in unsorted samples, TRB sequences from sorted subsets of the recipient or donor were mapped onto the unsorted samples of the same recipient. TCRdb took over this immuneACCESS table, retaining in-frame rearrangements with V and J assigned. Such tables are incomplete; in checked studies, under half of the missing clones stem from an unresolved V gene, and the remainder is unexplained. V and J calls and clone size come straight from that table; D and trimming were deduced from the DNA. The table shows 30,000 to 45,000 clones here, with no singletons. About 1.2% of the sample is in the top ten clones.

Related bone marrow donors provided peripheral blood samples on the day of marrow donation. Peripheral blood and bone marrow mononuclear cells were isolated by Ficoll-Hypaque density centrifugation and cryopreserved. V ends up 1 base short and J 8 bases short, with an unmatched junction base count of 5. Measured from the cysteine to the phenylalanine, the CDR3 is 14 residues long. Just CDR3 DNA is preserved here, 42 bases in frame from base 1. CDR1 and CDR2, per the germline V gene, are LGHNA and YSLEER. Findings and caveats that apply to the study as a whole: Across 35 to 55 patients, TRB clonality was highly associated with recipient CMV seropositivity and CMV reactivation, and diversity in PTCy patients was similar to diversity in CNI/methotrexate controls. The TRB repertoires of T cells infiltrating skin or the GI tract showed only limited overlap with the TRB repertoires found in blood. Donor-recipient similarity was low at 1-2 months but increased during the first year, and donor CD8+ memory clones often dominated later blood repertoires.

This clone was recorded at least ten times. The target of this receptor is not known. No quality values exist for individual bases; no much larger clone is one base distant. The sample taken for sequencing was PBMCs. The origin of this receptor is a girl aged 10-17 years in good health, CMV-negative, and a related stem cell transplant donor. The chain couples TRBV4-3 to TRBJ1-5; 7 bases in between match TRBD1. The sequence in DNA is TGCGCCAGCAGCCAAGCGACAGGGATGAAGCCCCAGCATTTT. Its protein reads: CASSQATGMKPQHF.